The rows below give T cell receptor beta chains drawn from one sample of a study of vaccination and CD4 T cells after COVID-19. These receptors' antigens are unknown. TCRdb itself ran the PCR reads through MiXCR, one entry per CDR3 protein. The profile shows roughly 13,000 distinct CDR3 sequences, less than 75% of them singletons. The sequencing input was CD4+ T cells from blood, cultured in vitro. The receptors come from a human donor who had recovered from COVID-19. CDR3s include the opening cysteine and the closing phenylalanine or tryptophan. The D gene is left open where the match is weak. Size is stated for part of the rows, as once, few or many counts, or as a class when the clone is expanded.

D gene: .
clone size: .
V gene: TRBV20-1
J gene: TRBJ2-7
CDR3 DNA: TGCAGTGCCCCCTGGTCAGGGGCCAAATCCTACGAGCAGTACTTC
CDR3 protein: CSAPWSGAKSYEQYF

D gene: .
clone size: .
V gene: TRBV30
J gene: TRBJ1-1
CDR3 DNA: TGTGCCTGGAGCAGAACTCGGGGGGCTTTCTTT
CDR3 protein: CAWSRTRGAFF

D gene: .
clone size: few
V gene: TRBV6-5
J gene: TRBJ1-5
CDR3 DNA: TGTGCCAGCAGTTACACAGGGAGCAATCAGCCCCAGCATTTT
CDR3 protein: CASSYTGSNQPQHF

D gene: .
clone size: .
V gene: TRBV6-1
J gene: TRBJ1-3
CDR3 DNA: TGTGCCAGCAGTGACAGGGGAGGTGGAAACACCATATATTTT
CDR3 protein: CASSDRGGGNTIYF

D gene: .
clone size: .
V gene: TRBV9
J gene: TRBJ1-5
CDR3 DNA: TGTGCCAGCAGCGTAGGGGCTTATAGCAATCAGCCCCAGCATTTT
CDR3 protein: CASSVGAYSNQPQHF

D gene: .
clone size: few
V gene: TRBV27
J gene: TRBJ1-5
CDR3 DNA: TGTGCCAGCAGTTTATCGGCAGGGTACAATCAGCCCCAGCATTTT
CDR3 protein: CASSLSAGYNQPQHF

D gene: .
clone size: .
V gene: TRBV20-1
J gene: TRBJ1-2
CDR3 DNA: TGCAGTGCTAGTCCTGATAGGTTGGACTACACCTTC
CDR3 protein: CSASPDRLDYTF

D gene: .
clone size: .
V gene: TRBV6-1
J gene: TRBJ2-5
CDR3 DNA: TGTGCCAGCAAGCAGGAAGAGACCCAGTACTTC
CDR3 protein: CASKQEETQYF

D gene: TRBD2
clone size: .
V gene: TRBV6-5
J gene: TRBJ2-7
CDR3 DNA: TGTGCCAGCAGTTACTCGACGAGACTAGCGGGAACCTACGAGCAGTACTTC
CDR3 protein: CASSYSTRLAGTYEQYF

D gene: TRBD2
clone size: .
V gene: TRBV2
J gene: TRBJ2-2
CDR3 DNA: TGTGCCAGTGGGTCTAGCGGGAGGAACACCGGGGAGCTGTTTTTT
CDR3 protein: CASGSSGRNTGELFF

D gene: .
clone size: .
V gene: TRBV6-1
J gene: TRBJ1-6
CDR3 DNA: TGTGCCAGCAGGCCGACAGTATCACTTTCGAATTCACCCCTCCACTTT
CDR3 protein: CASRPTVSLSNSPLHF

D gene: .
clone size: .
V gene: TRBV7-3
J gene: TRBJ2-1
CDR3 DNA: TGTGCCAGCAGCTTCAAGGGTGCCGATTACAATGAGCAGTTCTTC
CDR3 protein: CASSFKGADYNEQFF

D gene: TRBD1
clone size: .
V gene: TRBV6-2/TRBV6-3
J gene: TRBJ1-2
CDR3 DNA: TGTGCCAGCAGAGAGCCGGGACAGGAGCATGGCTACACCTTC
CDR3 protein: CASREPGQEHGYTF

D gene: TRBD1
clone size: .
V gene: TRBV2
J gene: TRBJ1-1
CDR3 DNA: TGTGCCAGCGAGGGCCAGGGGGGGATTGGGCAAGCTTTCTTT
CDR3 protein: CASEGQGGIGQAFF

D gene: .
clone size: .
V gene: TRBV5-6
J gene: TRBJ2-3
CDR3 DNA: TGTGCCAGCAGCTTGGGTGGCGGGTATAGCACAGATACGCAGTATTTT
CDR3 protein: CASSLGGGYSTDTQYF

D gene: TRBD2
clone size: few
V gene: TRBV20-1
J gene: TRBJ2-2
CDR3 DNA: TGCAGTGCAAGTCGGTTTGCTAGCGGGAGTGGCACCGGGGAGCTGTTTTTT
CDR3 protein: CSASRFASGSGTGELFF

D gene: .
clone size: once
V gene: TRBV11-3
J gene: TRBJ2-5
CDR3 DNA: TGTGCCAGCAGCTTAGTAGCTAGCTCGGAGACCCAGTACTTC
CDR3 protein: CASSLVASSETQYF

D gene: .
clone size: few
V gene: TRBV19
J gene: TRBJ2-5
CDR3 DNA: TGTGCCAGTAGTGACGGTGGCGAGACCCAGTACTTC
CDR3 protein: CASSDGGETQYF

D gene: TRBD2
clone size: .
V gene: TRBV7-2
J gene: TRBJ2-3
CDR3 DNA: TGTGCCAGCAGCCCCGGAGTAGCGGGGCCGGCAGATACGCAGTATTTT
CDR3 protein: CASSPGVAGPADTQYF

D gene: .
clone size: .
V gene: TRBV2
J gene: TRBJ2-1
CDR3 DNA: TGTGCCAGCAGTGTAATAGCGGCTTCATCGGGTTACAATGAGCAGTTCTTC
CDR3 protein: CASSVIAASSGYNEQFF

D gene: .
clone size: .
V gene: TRBV7-8
J gene: TRBJ1-1
CDR3 DNA: TGTGCCAGCAGCCCCCGTGAGATCGCTGAAGCTTTCTTT
CDR3 protein: CASSPREIAEAFF

D gene: .
clone size: .
V gene: TRBV7-9
J gene: TRBJ1-6
CDR3 DNA: TGTGCCAGCGCCCGGTGGTTTATGGGAAGCTCCTATAATTCACCCCTCCACTTT
CDR3 protein: CASARWFMGSSYNSPLHF

D gene: .
clone size: .
V gene: TRBV19
J gene: TRBJ2-3
CDR3 DNA: TGTGCCAGTAGTCAGCCCTCCGCCGCAGATACGCAGTATTTT
CDR3 protein: CASSQPSAADTQYF

D gene: .
clone size: .
V gene: TRBV6-5
J gene: TRBJ2-7
CDR3 DNA: TGTGCCAGCAGTTACCGGGGCTACGAGCAGTACTTC
CDR3 protein: CASSYRGYEQYF

D gene: .
clone size: .
V gene: TRBV29-1
J gene: TRBJ1-2
CDR3 DNA: TGCAGCGTTGTCGGCGCTAACTATGGCTACACCTTC
CDR3 protein: CSVVGANYGYTF

D gene: TRBD2
clone size: .
V gene: TRBV10-3
J gene: TRBJ2-7
CDR3 DNA: TGTGCCATCACTAATAGCGGGACCTCCTACGAGCAGTACTTC
CDR3 protein: CAITNSGTSYEQYF

D gene: .
clone size: few
V gene: TRBV7-3
J gene: TRBJ1-2
CDR3 DNA: TGTGCCAGCAGGTTAACCCAGGGTCCGGGCTACACCTTC
CDR3 protein: CASRLTQGPGYTF

D gene: .
clone size: .
V gene: TRBV20-1
J gene: TRBJ2-2
CDR3 DNA: TGCAGTGCTCAAGAAACCGGACGGTACACCGGGGAGCTGTTTTTT
CDR3 protein: CSAQETGRYTGELFF

D gene: .
clone size: .
V gene: TRBV20-1
J gene: TRBJ1-6
CDR3 DNA: TGCAGTGCTAGAGATCCACAGGGCCCCTCTGCACCCCTCCACTTT
CDR3 protein: CSARDPQGPSAPLHF

D gene: .
clone size: .
V gene: TRBV27
J gene: TRBJ1-1
CDR3 DNA: TGTGCCAGCAGTTTTTTTGGGGGCGAGGGGAACACTGAAGCTTTCTTT
CDR3 protein: CASSFFGGEGNTEAFF

D gene: .
clone size: .
V gene: TRBV6-1
J gene: TRBJ2-7
CDR3 DNA: TGTGCCAGCTCCCGAACGAGGGGGGGTTCCTACGAGCAGTACTTC
CDR3 protein: CASSRTRGGSYEQYF

D gene: .
clone size: .
V gene: TRBV7-9
J gene: TRBJ1-2
CDR3 DNA: TGTGCCAGCAGCAACCTTCAGGCTAATTATGGCTACACCTTC
CDR3 protein: CASSNLQANYGYTF

D gene: .
clone size: few
V gene: TRBV7-9
J gene: TRBJ1-1
CDR3 DNA: TGTGCCAGCAGCCTAGACATGAACACTGAAGCTTTCTTT
CDR3 protein: CASSLDMNTEAFF

D gene: TRBD1
clone size: .
V gene: TRBV20-1
J gene: TRBJ2-5
CDR3 DNA: TGCAGTGTTTCGGGGAACAGGGGCGAGACCCAGTACTTC
CDR3 protein: CSVSGNRGETQYF

D gene: TRBD2
clone size: .
V gene: TRBV6-5
J gene: TRBJ2-3
CDR3 DNA: TGTGCCAGCAGTTATGGCGGGAGGGGCACAGATACGCAGTATTTT
CDR3 protein: CASSYGGRGTDTQYF

D gene: .
clone size: .
V gene: TRBV30
J gene: TRBJ2-6
CDR3 DNA: TGTGCCTGGATCGGCGAAGGGGCTGGGGCCAACGTCCTGACTTTC
CDR3 protein: CAWIGEGAGANVLTF

D gene: .
clone size: .
V gene: TRBV28
J gene: TRBJ2-3
CDR3 DNA: TGTGCCAGCAGGAGGTACGATACGCAGTATTTT
CDR3 protein: CASRRYDTQYF

D gene: TRBD2
clone size: .
V gene: TRBV10-1
J gene: TRBJ2-3
CDR3 DNA: TGCGCCAGCAGTGTAGCGGGAGATGTAGATACGCAGTATTTT
CDR3 protein: CASSVAGDVDTQYF

D gene: TRBD1
clone size: few
V gene: TRBV24-1
J gene: TRBJ2-3
CDR3 DNA: TGTGCCACGAGACCCGGGACAGGGGCCCCAGATACGCAGTATTTT
CDR3 protein: CATRPGTGAPDTQYF

D gene: TRBD2
clone size: .
V gene: TRBV15
J gene: TRBJ2-3
CDR3 DNA: TGTGCCACCACTCCTAGCGGTACTAGCACAGATACGCAGTATTTT
CDR3 protein: CATTPSGTSTDTQYF

D gene: TRBD2
clone size: .
V gene: TRBV27
J gene: TRBJ2-7
CDR3 DNA: TGTGCCAGCAGTTTATCCGGACTAGCGGTCCCCTACGAGCAGTACTTC
CDR3 protein: CASSLSGLAVPYEQYF

D gene: TRBD1
clone size: few
V gene: TRBV6-1
J gene: TRBJ1-5
CDR3 DNA: TGTGCCAGCAGCCGGGGGACAGCGAGCAATCAGCCCCAGCATTTT
CDR3 protein: CASSRGTASNQPQHF

D gene: .
clone size: few
V gene: TRBV12-3/TRBV12-4
J gene: TRBJ2-5
CDR3 DNA: TGTGCCAGCAGTTTAGCGGGAGCCGAGGAGACCCAGTACTTC
CDR3 protein: CASSLAGAEETQYF

D gene: .
clone size: few
V gene: TRBV6-1
J gene: TRBJ1-5
CDR3 DNA: TGTGCCAGCAGTGAATTCGGGACGGGGACCTCTGGGCCCCAGCATTTT
CDR3 protein: CASSEFGTGTSGPQHF

D gene: TRBD2
clone size: once
V gene: TRBV7-3
J gene: TRBJ2-1
CDR3 DNA: TGTGCCAGCAGCTTTACCCGGGAGGGATACAATGAGCAGTTCTTC
CDR3 protein: CASSFTREGYNEQFF

D gene: .
clone size: .
V gene: TRBV6-5
J gene: TRBJ2-7
CDR3 DNA: TGTGCCAGCAGTTTATCAATTGTCAACTACGAGCAGTACTTC
CDR3 protein: CASSLSIVNYEQYF

D gene: TRBD2
clone size: .
V gene: TRBV7-9
J gene: TRBJ2-5
CDR3 DNA: TGTGCCAGCAGCGCGGGACTAGCGGGGAAGCTTGAGACCCAGTACTTC
CDR3 protein: CASSAGLAGKLETQYF

D gene: .
clone size: .
V gene: TRBV20-1
J gene: TRBJ2-1
CDR3 DNA: TGCAGTGCTATTCCAAGGGCGAATGAGCAGTTCTTC
CDR3 protein: CSAIPRANEQFF

D gene: TRBD1
clone size: .
V gene: TRBV10-3
J gene: TRBJ2-7
CDR3 DNA: TGTGCCATCAGAGCCGACAGGGTCGGCGAGCAGTACTTC
CDR3 protein: CAIRADRVGEQYF

D gene: TRBD1
clone size: .
V gene: TRBV7-9
J gene: TRBJ1-4
CDR3 DNA: TGTGCCAGCACCCCAGCAGGGGGCGGCGAAAAACTGTTTTTT
CDR3 protein: CASTPAGGGEKLFF

D gene: TRBD2
clone size: .
V gene: TRBV7-2
J gene: TRBJ2-7
CDR3 DNA: TGTGCCAGCAATAACGGGAGGGATGAGCGAGAGCAGTACTTC
CDR3 protein: CASNNGRDEREQYF

D gene: .
clone size: .
V gene: TRBV9
J gene: TRBJ1-1
CDR3 DNA: TGTGCCAGCAGCGTAGGGAGGGGTAGAACTGAAGCTTTCTTT
CDR3 protein: CASSVGRGRTEAFF

D gene: TRBD1
clone size: .
V gene: TRBV7-8
J gene: TRBJ1-5
CDR3 DNA: TGTGCCAGCAGCTTGGACAGGGTACTTTCTCAGCCCCAGCATTTT
CDR3 protein: CASSLDRVLSQPQHF

D gene: .
clone size: few
V gene: TRBV6-5
J gene: TRBJ2-2
CDR3 DNA: TGTGCCAGCAGTTCCACCTCTGGCGGCCTGGGGGCCGGGGAGCTGTTTTTT
CDR3 protein: CASSSTSGGLGAGELFF

D gene: .
clone size: .
V gene: TRBV4-1
J gene: TRBJ1-1
CDR3 DNA: TGCGCCAGCAGCCAAGCAAAAGGGGTCGGGAACACTGAAGCTTTCTTT
CDR3 protein: CASSQAKGVGNTEAFF

D gene: TRBD2
clone size: .
V gene: TRBV4-1
J gene: TRBJ2-4
CDR3 DNA: TGCGCCAGCAGCCAGGGACTAGCGGGAGGAACCATAGCCAAAAACATTCAGTACTTC
CDR3 protein: CASSQGLAGGTIAKNIQYF

D gene: .
clone size: .
V gene: TRBV25-1
J gene: TRBJ1-1
CDR3 DNA: TGTGCCAGCAGTGGAGGAGGGTTGTTCACTGAAGCTTTCTTT
CDR3 protein: CASSGGGLFTEAFF